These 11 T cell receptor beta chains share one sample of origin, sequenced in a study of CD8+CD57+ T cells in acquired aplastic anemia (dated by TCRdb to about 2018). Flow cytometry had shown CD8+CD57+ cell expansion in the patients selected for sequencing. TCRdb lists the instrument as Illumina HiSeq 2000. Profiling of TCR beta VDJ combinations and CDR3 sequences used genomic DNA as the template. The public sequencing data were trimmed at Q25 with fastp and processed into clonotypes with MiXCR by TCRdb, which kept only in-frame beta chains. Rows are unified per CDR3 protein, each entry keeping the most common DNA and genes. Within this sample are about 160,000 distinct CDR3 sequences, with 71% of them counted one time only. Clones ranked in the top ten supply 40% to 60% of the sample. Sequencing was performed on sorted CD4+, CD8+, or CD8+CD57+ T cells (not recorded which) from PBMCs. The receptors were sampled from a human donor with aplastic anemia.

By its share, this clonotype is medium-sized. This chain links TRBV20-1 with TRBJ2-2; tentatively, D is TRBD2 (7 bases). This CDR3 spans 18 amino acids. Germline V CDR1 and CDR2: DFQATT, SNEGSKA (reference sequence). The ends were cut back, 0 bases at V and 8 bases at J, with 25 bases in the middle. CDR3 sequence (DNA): TGCAGTGCTAGAGAGTCTAGGGGGGGGAATTCCGACGCGGGGGAGCTGTTTTTT. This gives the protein CSARESRGGNSDAGELFF.

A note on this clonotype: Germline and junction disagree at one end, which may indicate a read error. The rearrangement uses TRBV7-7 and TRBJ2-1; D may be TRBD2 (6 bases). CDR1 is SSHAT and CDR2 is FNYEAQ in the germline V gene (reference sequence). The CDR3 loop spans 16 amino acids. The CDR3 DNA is TGTGCTAGCAGCTTAGACGTGGGGGGAACCTACAATGAGCAGTTCTTC. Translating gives CASSLDVGGTYNEQFF.

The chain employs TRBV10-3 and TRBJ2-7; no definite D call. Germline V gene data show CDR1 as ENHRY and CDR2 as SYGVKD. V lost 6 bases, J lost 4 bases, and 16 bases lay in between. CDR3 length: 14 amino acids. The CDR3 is CAIRKGIAVYEQYF. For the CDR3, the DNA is TGTGCCATCAGGAAGGGTATTGCTGTGTACGAGCAGTACTTC.

This CDR3 reads CAISPGTGLSEAFF. The CDR3 region has the DNA TGTGCCATCAGCCCCGGGACAGGGCTGTCTGAAGCTTTCTTT. This chain joins TRBV6-1 and TRBJ1-1; 9 positions match TRBD1. CDR1 and CDR2 from the germline V gene are MNHNS and SASEGT. This CDR3 comprises 14 residues. V gave up 10 bases and J gave up 6 bases; unmatched junction bases: 12.

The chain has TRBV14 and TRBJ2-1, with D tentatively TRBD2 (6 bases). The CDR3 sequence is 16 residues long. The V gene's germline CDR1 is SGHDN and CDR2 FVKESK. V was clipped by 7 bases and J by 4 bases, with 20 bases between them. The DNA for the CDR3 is TGTGCCAGCACCCCCAGCGGGTTCTCCCCTTACAATGAGCAGTTCTTC. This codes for CASTPSGFSPYNEQFF.

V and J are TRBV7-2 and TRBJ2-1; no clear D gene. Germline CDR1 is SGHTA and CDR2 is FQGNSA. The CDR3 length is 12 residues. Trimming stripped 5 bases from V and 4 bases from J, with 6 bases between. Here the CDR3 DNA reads TGTGCCAGCAGCCGCGCATACAATGAGCAGTTCTTC. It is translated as CASSRAYNEQFF.

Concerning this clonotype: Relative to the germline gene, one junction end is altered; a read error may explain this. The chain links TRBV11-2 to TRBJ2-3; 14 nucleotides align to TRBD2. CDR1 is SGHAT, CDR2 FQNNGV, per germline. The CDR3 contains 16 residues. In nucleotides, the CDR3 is TGTGCCAGCAGCAAACGGACTAGCGGGAGGCCAGATGCGCAGTATTTT. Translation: CASSKRTSGRPDAQYF.

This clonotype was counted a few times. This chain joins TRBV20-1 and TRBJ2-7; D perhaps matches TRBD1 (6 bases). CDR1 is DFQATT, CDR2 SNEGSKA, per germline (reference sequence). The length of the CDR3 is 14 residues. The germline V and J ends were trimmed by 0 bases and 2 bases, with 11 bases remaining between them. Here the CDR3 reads CSAREGPGAYEQYF. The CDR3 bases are TGCAGTGCTAGAGAGGGTCCAGGGGCCTACGAGCAGTACTTC.

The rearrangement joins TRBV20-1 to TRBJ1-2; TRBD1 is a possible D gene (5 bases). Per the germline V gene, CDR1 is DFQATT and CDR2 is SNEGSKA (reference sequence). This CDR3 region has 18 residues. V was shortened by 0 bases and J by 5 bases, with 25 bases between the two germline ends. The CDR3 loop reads CSARDWRDPGGLGYGYTF. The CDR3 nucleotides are TGCAGTGCTAGAGATTGGAGGGACCCTGGAGGGCTAGGGTATGGCTACACCTTC.

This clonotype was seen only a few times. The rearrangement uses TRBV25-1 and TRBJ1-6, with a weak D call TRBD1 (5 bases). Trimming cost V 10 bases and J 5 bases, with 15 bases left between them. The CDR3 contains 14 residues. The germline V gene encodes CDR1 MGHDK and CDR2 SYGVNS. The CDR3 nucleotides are TGTGCCACCCGAACAGGACTGCATAATTCACCCCTCCACTTT. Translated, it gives CATRTGLHNSPLHF.

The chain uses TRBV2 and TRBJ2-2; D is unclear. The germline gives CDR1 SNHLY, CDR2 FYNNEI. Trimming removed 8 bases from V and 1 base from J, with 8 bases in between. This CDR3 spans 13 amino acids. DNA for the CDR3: TGTGCCAGCCAAGGAGAGAACACCGGGGAGCTGTTTTTT. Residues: CASQGENTGELFF.